This T cell receptor (beta chain) was sequenced for a study of CD8+ T cells in alopecia areata. Turning to the study itself: For the treated group, dosing was oral tofacitinib at 5 to 10 mg twice daily.

This clone was seen a few times. Its antigen is unknown. Treatment given: oral pan-JAK inhibitor, 5-10 mg twice daily. Sampling of alopecia areata patients yielded lesional scalp punch biopsies as well as peripheral blood. The CDR3 contains 15 residues. V was cut by 7 bases and J by 7 bases, with 17 bases left in between. CDR1 is SNHLY and CDR2 is FYNNEI in the germline V gene. Study observations and caveats: Between patients, shared TCR sequences were less clear than in mice. This was possibly due in part to HLA diversity in the patient population.

It was cDNA, reverse transcribed from extracted RNA, that served as the sequencing template. Data came from immunoSEQ multiplex PCR; TCRdb stores just in-frame clones and leaves some out. Here the sample spans approximately 280,000 clones, about three fifths being singletons. The chain uses TRBV2 and TRBJ1-6; D perhaps matches TRBD1 (5 bases). The sequence came from a human donor with alopecia areata. The material sequenced was CD4+ T cells sorted from blood, taken at week 24, from a patient treated with tofacitinib. The CDR3 spells CASTPGGAGNSPLHF. The CDR3 region has the DNA TGTGCCAGCACCCCCGGCGGGGCTGGGAATTCACCCCTCCACTTT.